These 15 T cell receptor beta chains came from one sample sequenced in a study of blood T cell repertoires in COVID-19. The data were produced by immunoSEQ multiplex PCR, yet TCRdb's version contains in-frame clones alone and is incomplete. This table has more than 55,000 clones, around 82% appearing once. The sequenced sample was peripheral blood. All receptors come from a man older than 75 with active or convalescent COVID-19.

This sequence joins TRBV5-4 and TRBJ1-6; D not resolved. The CDR3 is 12 amino acids. The V end lost 2 bases, the J end lost 12 bases, and 9 bases lay between the germline ends. CDR1 and CDR2 from the germline V gene are SGHNT and YYREEE (reference sequence). CDR3 residues: CASSFSGKPLHF. CDR3 bases: TGTGCCAGCAGCTTCTCAGGCAAACCCCTCCACTTT.

This chain links TRBV14 with TRBJ2-2; 8 nucleotides agree with TRBD1. V trimming: 4 bases; J trimming: 9 bases; junction bases outside the gene matches: 13. The CDR3 is 16 residues long. CDR1 and CDR2 (germline): SGHDN, FVKESK. CDR3 DNA sequence: TGTGCCAGCAGCCTCACAGGGGGGACCCTCCTCCGGGAGCTGTTTTTT. It is translated as CASSLTGGTLLRELFF.

This clone was observed a few times. The chain has TRBV18 and TRBJ2-1, with no clear D. Between the trimmed V and J ends, which lost 6 bases and 3 bases, there was a span of 12 bases. Germline V CDR1 and CDR2: KGHSH, LQKENI. This CDR3 spans 14 amino acids. The CDR3 nucleotides read TGTGCCAGCTCGCTAGTCAGTTTCTACAATGAGCAGTTCTTC. Its translation is CASSLVSFYNEQFF.

The chain links TRBV5-1 to TRBJ1-3, with a weak D call TRBD1 (5 bases). V lost 0 bases to trimming and J lost 4 bases, with 8 bases between them. The CDR3 is 14 residues long. Germline V gene data show CDR1 as SGHRS and CDR2 as YFSETQ. CDR3 in DNA: TGCGCCAGCAGCTTGGCAGGGTCGGGAAACACCATATATTTT. Residues: CASSLAGSGNTIYF.

The chain has TRBV5-1 and TRBJ2-3; weak D call: TRBD1 (5 bases). The CDR3 totals 14 residues. Germline CDR1 is SGHRS and CDR2 is YFSETQ. Trimming took off 0 bases at V and 6 bases at J, with 11 bases between the two ends. The CDR3 loop reads CASSLAQGVDTQYF. The CDR3 coding sequence is TGCGCCAGCAGCTTGGCCCAAGGGGTGGATACGCAGTATTTT.

The genes are TRBV27 and TRBJ2-3, with TRBD2 matching over 8 bases. The CDR3 runs 15 residues. Trimming took 7 bases from V and 3 from J; bases not matched to a gene: 9. The germline CDR1 and CDR2 sequences are MNHEY and SMNVEV (reference sequence). The CDR3 loop is CASTKRGGLTDTQYF. The CDR3 DNA reads as TGTGCCAGCACTAAACGGGGGGGCCTGACAGATACGCAGTATTTT.

The chain links TRBV20-1 to TRBJ2-5, with D possibly being TRBD2 (6 bases). This CDR3 is 14 amino acids long. Trimming removed 3 bases at V and 4 bases at J, with 15 bases between. Germline lookup yields CDR1 DFQATT and CDR2 SNEGSKA (reference sequence). The DNA of the CDR3 is TGCAGTGCTAGTCCAGGGCGGAGGGGAGAGACCCAGTACTTC. Translating it yields CSASPGRRGETQYF.

The chain couples TRBV6-2 or TRBV6-3 to TRBJ2-7; 11 bases match TRBD2. The CDR3 totals 19 residues. The V and J ends lost 3 bases and 2 bases, in that order; junction bases with no gene match: 15. Germline V gene lookup returns CDR1 MNHEY and CDR2 SVGEGT. CDR3 sequence reads: CASSYNTGTSGDLTYEQYF. CDR3 coding DNA: TGTGCCAGCAGTTATAACACCGGGACTAGCGGTGACCTAACCTACGAGCAGTACTTC.

J is TRBJ2-7 and V is TRBV5-1; TRBD1 is a possible D gene (6 bases). The germline V gene has CDR1 SGHRS and CDR2 YFSETQ. V lost 3 bases and J lost 4, with 8 bases in between. This CDR3 is 12 amino acids long. The chain's CDR3 is CASSYGQYEQYF. For the CDR3, the DNA is TGCGCCAGCAGCTACGGACAGTACGAGCAGTACTTC.

The rearrangement links TRBV7-2 to TRBJ2-7, with D possibly matching TRBD2 (6 bases). The CDR3 loop spans 17 amino acids. Deletions cut 3 bases from V and 2 bases from J, with 20 bases between. CDR1 SGHTA and CDR2 FQGNSA come from the germline V gene. The CDR3 protein is CASSFTQPGTGAYEQYF. The CDR3 DNA sequence: TGTGCCAGCAGCTTTACCCAACCCGGGACGGGGGCCTACGAGCAGTACTTC.

This chain connects TRBV28 to TRBJ2-1, with TRBD2 identical over 9 bases. V lost 5 bases, J lost 5 bases, and 4 bases stayed unmatched. This CDR3 contains 14 residues. Germline V gene data show CDR1 as MDHEN and CDR2 as SYDVKM. The CDR3 region has the DNA TGTGCCAGCAGTCTGAGCGGGAGGCACAATGAGCAGTTCTTC. Its protein product is CASSLSGRHNEQFF.

The chain uses TRBV5-1 and TRBJ2-7, with 12 bases that match TRBD2. CDR3 length: 15 amino acids. The V gene's germline CDR1 is SGHRS and CDR2 YFSETQ. V gave up 4 bases and J gave up 6 bases; unmatched junction bases: 8. DNA for the CDR3: TGCGCCAGCAGCCCGACTAGCGGGAGCTCTGGCGAGCAGTACTTC. It codes for CASSPTSGSSGEQYF.

The J gene is TRBJ2-2, the V gene TRBV7-2; 7 nucleotides line up with TRBD2. Germline V gives CDR1 SGHTA, CDR2 FQGNSA. The CDR3 is 16 residues long. Trimming removed 1 base from V and 7 bases from J; junction bases left unmatched: 9. This CDR3 reads CASSLEAAGVGGELFF. The CDR3 DNA is TGTGCCAGCAGCTTAGAAGCGGCGGGAGTGGGCGGGGAGCTGTTTTTT.

This chain links TRBV14 with TRBJ1-6; D is ambiguous. CDR3 length equals 14 residues. Deletions cut 1 base from V and 3 bases from J, with 4 bases between. Germline V gives CDR1 SGHDN, CDR2 FVKESK. The CDR3 nucleotides are TGTGCCAGCAGCCAAGGACACTATAATTCACCCCTCCACTTT. It translates to CASSQGHYNSPLHF.

The chain is built from TRBV7-2 and TRBJ2-5; 10 nucleotides match TRBD1. The CDR3 consists of 18 residues. Germline CDR1 and CDR2: SGHTA and FQGNSA. Trimming removed 3 bases from V and 4 bases from J; junction bases left unmatched: 14. The CDR3 loop is CASSFSRGPDRGRETQYF. Written as DNA, the CDR3 is TGTGCCAGCAGCTTTTCTAGGGGCCCAGACAGGGGGCGAGAGACCCAGTACTTC.